This T cell receptor (beta chain) stems from a study of shared clonotypes between healthy human individuals (dated by TCRdb to between 2020 and 2021). Regarding the study in general: A couple of women and a few men aged 18 to 49 years were included in the cohort. For each donor, CD4 naive and CD4 memory were each given three plates, CD8 naive was given two plates, and CD8 memory was given one plate. To estimate repertoire size and how much clonotypes are shared between individuals, the study performed deep sequencing of blood TCR repertoires from a handful of healthy adults. Different laboratories and diverse techniques were used to prepare libraries and sequence TCR repertoires, to increase sequencing depth and limit assay-specific biases. Per donor, leukapheresis produced somewhere between about 0.8 and 9 billion PBMCs. General findings and caveats noted by the study authors: Because the study included a small number of donors, the genetic and exposure-history diversity represented was limited. Based on pairwise subsampling, the degree of clonotype sharing among donors was expected to be affected by sequencing depth. Across four donors, about 5% of naive CD4, approximately 3.6% of naive CD8, about 2.3% of memory CD4, and around 0.4% of memory CD8 clonotypes were shared. Sampling was limited to blood, and TCR repertoires in tissue likely differ from TCR repertoires in blood. Clonotypes shared by all four sorted-subset donors showed higher generation probabilities than non-shared clonotypes. Naive subsets generally had larger estimated clonotype richness than memory subsets. Even with the large sequencing depth, rarefaction of the sorted-subset datasets indicated that sequencing was incomplete.

The donors were healthy, HIV-negative adults with no recently reported acute infections or vaccinations. All donors were Caucasian adults living in Nashville, Tennessee, USA. Magnetic negative selection was used to enrich CD4+ T cells, after which naive cells were positively selected on CD45RA and the negative fraction became the memory subset. Blood was collected by leukapheresis, and PBMCs were isolated by Ficoll-Histopaque density gradient centrifugation and then cryopreserved in liquid nitrogen vapor phase. Analytical flow cytometry was used to check the purity and quantity of each magnetically sorted T cell population. Each sorted fraction had its genomic DNA isolated and then quantified by UV absorbance on a Nanodrop 2000c. Remarks on this clone: The specificity of this receptor is unknown. No base quality information exists; no much larger clone differs at one position.

Using the deep immunoSEQ assay, TCR CDR3 regions were amplified from genomic DNA by multiplex PCR. Extracted genomic DNA from each cell subset was spread evenly across all wells of several immunoSEQ 96-well plates, with each plate serving as a replicate. For sorted subsets, each replicate PCR was loaded with about 200 ng genomic DNA, equivalent to some 27,000 T cell genomes. Purified libraries were measured with a Qubit 3.0 fluorometer, size-checked on a Bioanalyzer 2100, and measured again with the KAPA Library Quantification kit. A separate single-read 150-cycle Illumina NextSeq 550 flow cell was used to sequence each immunoSEQ 96-well plate. The study's processing was this. The immunoSEQ output contained only junctional sequences without quality scores, so filtering could not match that applied to full-length reads. To assign V/J genes and CDR3, sequences were annotated against IMGT germline references using PyIR, a Python wrapper for IgBLAST v1.9. Any read was removed if the V/J assignment was weak (E-value above 1e-6), the CDR3 was missing, or the read contained stop codons, out-of-frame junctions, or ambiguous translated residues. V3J clonotypes were defined as sequences sharing an identical inferred V gene, J gene, and CDR3 amino acid sequence. To compute the percentage overlap between repertoires, the number of shared unique clonotypes was divided by the size of the smaller repertoire. Richness of each repertoire was evaluated using RTK rarefaction, the Chao1 estimator, and Recon v2.1 estimates of unobserved clonotypes. Generation probabilities were computed with OLGA for all TCRbeta clonotypes obtained by the gDNA method from several donors. TCRdb obtained this table from immuneACCESS and retained in-frame rearrangements with V and J assigned. These tables miss some clones; where compared with another copy, unresolved V genes account for less than half of the shortfall, and the remainder is unexplained. V, J and clone size are those of that table, while D and trimming were read from the DNA. The sample table lists 230,000 or so clones, 50% to 75% of them with a count of one. Jointly, the top ten make up 11% of the sample.

The specimen sequenced was memory CD4+ T cells sorted from blood. According to the study, the label for this sample's cell subset or site signals: CD45RA-negative fraction. This sequence was found in a young man in good health.

CDR3 sequence: CASSPLPSGGENEQFF. The bases read TGTGCCAGCTCACCGCTTCCTAGCGGAGGCGAAAATGAGCAGTTCTTC. The chain is made from TRBV18 and TRBJ2-1; TRBD2 fits 7 bases in the junction. Germline trimming amounts to 3 bases on V and 7 bases on J, with 12 as the count of junction bases outside the gene matches. Per the germline V gene, KGHSH is the CDR1 and LQKENI is the CDR2. The CDR3 contains 16 residues, cysteine and phenylalanine counted. This entry keeps only the CDR3 DNA: 48 bases, framed from base 1.